This paragraph reports one TCR beta chain. Its specificity is not known. Runs used v3.0 of the immunoSEQ assay and were done at survey level. Sequencing was intended to reach about 40,000-50,000 T-cell genomes per sample. Generated by immunoSEQ multiplex PCR, the TCRdb table keeps only in-frame clones and is missing some. This table holds tens of thousands of clones, approximately 80% found once. The sample belongs to a study of long-term antiretroviral therapy in people with HIV. Study-wide results and limits: Before ART, certain clones expanded, and these dominated the repertoire at all time points.

The CDR3 spans 15 residues. Germline trimming cut 0 bases from V and 8 bases from J; bases unmatched to any gene: 7. From germline, CDR1 is SGHDT and CDR2 YYEEEE. Each donor provided at least one pre-ART PBMC sample and at least two post-ART PBMC samples. The sample was unsorted PBMCs, taken 0.3 years after starting antiretroviral therapy. The source is a young man with HIV. V and J are TRBV5-6 and TRBJ2-1; TRBD2 matches 8 bases. CDR3 sequence reads: CASSLVDGGDDEQFF. In DNA form, the CDR3 reads TGTGCCAGCAGCTTGGTTGACGGGGGGGACGATGAGCAGTTCTTC.